This TCR beta chain derives from a study of cytomegalovirus exposure and HLA in healthy donors. TCRdb's copy holds only in-frame clones and misses some; the assay was immunoSEQ multiplex PCR. The data hold approximately 140,000 clones, with around 90% observed a single time. The trim removed 0 bases at V and 6 bases at J, leaving 9 bases unmatched. The CDR3 runs 16 residues. Germline V gives CDR1 LNHNV, CDR2 YYDKDF (reference sequence). General study findings and limits: Rarity characterized most TCR sequences, yet some public TCRs appeared in many donors. The tendency of first-cohort TCR clusters to co-occur in the approximately 110 validation repertoires was the finding of a later analysis. Cytomegalovirus-associated status was assigned to about 180 TCR beta chains. The classifier was said to identify cytomegalovirus status with high specificity and sensitivity.

Notes on this clone: Its specificity is unknown.

The chain carries TRBV15 and TRBJ2-7, with 9 bases matching TRBD2. The receptor comes from a woman younger than 35 in good health and CMV-seropositive. Input material: PBMCs. The CDR3: CATSRDAGLAGLEQYF. CDR3 nucleotides: TGTGCCACCAGCAGAGATGCGGGACTAGCTGGCCTCGAGCAGTACTTC.